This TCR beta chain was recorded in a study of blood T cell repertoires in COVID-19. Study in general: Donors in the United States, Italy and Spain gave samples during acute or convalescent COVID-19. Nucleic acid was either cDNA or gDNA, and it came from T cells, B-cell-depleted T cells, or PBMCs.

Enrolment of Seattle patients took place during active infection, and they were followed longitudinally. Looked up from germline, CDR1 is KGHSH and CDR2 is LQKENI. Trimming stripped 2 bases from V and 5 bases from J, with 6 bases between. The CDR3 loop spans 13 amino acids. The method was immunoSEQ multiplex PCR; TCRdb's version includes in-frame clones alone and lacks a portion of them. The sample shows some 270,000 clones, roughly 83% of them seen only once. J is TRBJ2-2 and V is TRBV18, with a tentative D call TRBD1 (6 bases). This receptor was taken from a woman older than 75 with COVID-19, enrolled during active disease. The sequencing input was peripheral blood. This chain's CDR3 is CASSPGQTGELFF. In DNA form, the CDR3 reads TGTGCCAGCTCACCAGGACAGACCGGGGAGCTGTTTTTT.